A selection of T cell receptor beta chains follows, all from one sample in a study of blood T cell repertoires in COVID-19. The data were produced by immunoSEQ multiplex PCR, yet TCRdb's version contains in-frame clones alone and is incomplete. The sample lists over 300,000 clones, 70% to 90% occurring once. Material: PBMCs or T cells enriched from blood (not recorded which). These receptors all come from a woman aged 25-40 years who had recovered from COVID-19. Both conserved end residues are part of each CDR3. The D gene is left open where the match is weak. The listing skips clone size in some rows; elsewhere it reads once, few, many or a size class.

CDR3 length	clone size	D gene	V gene	J gene	CDR3 protein	CDR3 DNA
15	NA	NA	TRBV11-3	TRBJ2-5	CASSLEGRVGETQYF	TGTGCCAGCAGCTTAGAGGGGCGCGTAGGGGAGACCCAGTACTTC
13	NA	NA	TRBV11-2	TRBJ1-6	CASSLDRQGTLHF	TGTGCCAGCAGCTTAGATCGTCAGGGCACCCTCCACTTT
15	NA	NA	TRBV4-1	TRBJ2-1	CASSPDPGSYNEQFF	TGCGCCAGCAGCCCCGATCCAGGATCGTACAATGAGCAGTTCTTC
13	NA	NA	TRBV5-1	TRBJ2-5	CASRREYQETQYF	TGCGCCAGCAGGCGAGAGTACCAAGAGACCCAGTACTTC
15	NA	NA	TRBV5-6	TRBJ2-7	CASSLRVRGSYEQYF	TGTGCCAGCAGCTTGAGGGTCAGGGGCTCCTACGAGCAGTACTTC
14	NA	NA	TRBV7-9	TRBJ1-4	CASSPEPLGEKLFF	TGTGCCAGCAGCCCCGAGCCACTAGGTGAAAAACTGTTTTTT
13	NA	NA	TRBV4-1	TRBJ1-4	CASSRQITARCVF	TGCGCCAGCAGCCGTCAGATAACCGCTCGTTGTGTTTTT
13	once	NA	TRBV10-3	TRBJ2-3	CAITRVSTDTQYF	TGTGCCATCACCCGCGTGAGCACAGATACGCAGTATTTT
14	NA	TRBD1	TRBV9	TRBJ1-5	CASSTDRVFQPQHF	TGTGCCAGCAGCACGGACAGGGTCTTTCAGCCCCAGCATTTT
16	NA	TRBD2	TRBV7-8	TRBJ2-2	CASSLVAGGSTGELFF	TGTGCCAGCAGCTTAGTTGCGGGGGGTAGCACCGGGGAGCTGTTTTTT
11	NA	NA	TRBV20-1	TRBJ1-1	CSAPGGTEAFF	TGCAGTGCTCCAGGTGGAACTGAAGCTTTCTTT
16	NA	TRBD1	TRBV13	TRBJ1-3	CASSLGTGDSGDTIYF	TGTGCCAGCAGCTTAGGTACAGGGGATTCCGGGGACACCATATATTTT
17	NA	TRBD1	TRBV6-1	TRBJ1-6	CASSEFVGQLYNSPLHF	TGTGCCAGCAGTGAATTTGTGGGACAGCTATATAATTCACCCCTCCACTTT
13	NA	NA	TRBV5-8	TRBJ2-3	CATTGRGADTQYF	TGTGCCACCACAGGGAGAGGCGCAGATACGCAGTATTTT
15	NA	TRBD1	TRBV6-5	TRBJ2-3	CASTPGGQGANTQYF	TGTGCCAGCACCCCTGGGGGGCAGGGGGCAAATACGCAGTATTTT
15	NA	TRBD1	TRBV7-2	TRBJ1-4	CASSPSDRGREKLFF	TGTGCCAGCAGCCCGTCGGACAGGGGGCGAGAAAAACTGTTTTTT
12	NA	NA	TRBV7-2	TRBJ2-7	CASRQGTYEQYF	TGTGCCAGCAGGCAGGGGACCTACGAGCAGTACTTC
16	NA	NA	TRBV7-9	TRBJ2-2	CASSGAGMENTGELFF	TGTGCCAGCAGCGGCGCAGGGATGGAGAACACCGGGGAGCTGTTTTTT
24	NA	TRBD1	TRBV19	TRBJ1-2	CASSSFWAFSETRGPDRATYGYTF	TGTGCCAGTAGTTCTTTTTGGGCCTTCTCCGAAACACGCGGGCCCGACAGGGCCACCTATGGCTACACCTTC
14	few	NA	TRBV10-2	TRBJ1-3	CASRDTRSGNTIYF	TGCGCCAGTAGGGACACCCGCTCTGGAAACACCATATATTTT
15	NA	TRBD1	TRBV9	TRBJ2-7	CASSVGGTGDDEQYF	TGTGCCAGCAGCGTAGGGGGGACAGGGGACGACGAGCAGTACTTC
16	NA	NA	TRBV6-5	TRBJ1-3	CASSYSLRRSGNTIYF	TGTGCCAGCAGTTACTCGTTGCGCCGCTCTGGAAACACCATATATTTT
14	NA	NA	TRBV5-5	TRBJ2-3	CASSTGVITDTQYF	TGTGCCAGCAGTACGGGGGTGATAACAGATACGCAGTATTTT
15	NA	NA	TRBV6-2/TRBV6-3	TRBJ2-7	CASSYGAADAYEQYF	TGTGCCAGCAGTTACGGAGCAGCGGACGCCTACGAGCAGTACTTC
14	NA	TRBD1	TRBV28	TRBJ2-7	CATRGDRGAHEQYF	TGTGCCACCAGGGGTGACAGGGGGGCCCACGAGCAGTACTTC
14	NA	NA	TRBV28	TRBJ2-5	CASSLSGYQETQYF	TGTGCCAGCAGTTTATCGGGGTACCAAGAGACCCAGTACTTC
11	few	NA	TRBV10-1	TRBJ1-5	CARNRFWPQHF	TGCGCCAGAAACAGGTTTTGGCCCCAGCATTTT
15	few	TRBD1	TRBV30	TRBJ1-6	CAWTRGTDYNSPLHF	TGTGCCTGGACCCGCGGGACAGACTATAATTCACCCCTCCACTTT
13	NA	NA	TRBV10-3	TRBJ2-2	CAIRATGLGELFF	TGTGCCATCAGAGCCACAGGGTTAGGGGAGCTGTTTTTT
14	NA	TRBD1	TRBV12-5	TRBJ2-7	CASGDGQGDYEQYF	TGTGCTAGTGGTGACGGACAGGGGGACTACGAGCAGTACTTC
14	NA	TRBD1	TRBV19	TRBJ2-1	CASNQGVYTHEQFF	TGTGCCAGTAATCAGGGGGTATATACACATGAGCAGTTCTTC
14	NA	NA	TRBV11-2	TRBJ2-3	CASTFPESTDTQYF	TGTGCCAGCACCTTCCCGGAGAGCACAGATACGCAGTATTTT
14	NA	TRBD2	TRBV12-5	TRBJ2-1	CASGFTGSGGWQFF	TGTGCTAGTGGTTTTACTGGAAGCGGGGGGTGGCAGTTCTTC
11	NA	NA	TRBV30	TRBJ1-2	CAWSVAAGYTF	TGTGCCTGGAGTGTAGCCGCTGGCTACACCTTC
17	NA	TRBD2	TRBV13	TRBJ2-3	CASSLISGGPGGDTQYF	TGTGCCAGCAGCTTAATTAGCGGGGGGCCAGGGGGAGATACGCAGTATTTT
16	NA	NA	TRBV24-1	TRBJ1-6	CATSDLRGQINSPLHF	TGTGCCACCAGTGATTTGCGTGGTCAGATTAATTCACCCCTCCACTTT
13	NA	TRBD1	TRBV25-1	TRBJ1-2	CASEGQGWYGYTF	TGTGCCAGCGAAGGACAGGGTTGGTATGGCTACACCTTC
15	NA	NA	TRBV6-6	TRBJ1-5	CASSTPRQDNQPQHF	TGTGCCAGCAGTACCCCGAGACAGGACAATCAGCCCCAGCATTTT
17	NA	TRBD1	TRBV4-3	TRBJ1-6	CASSQDIQGTAGSPLHF	TGCGCCAGCAGCCAAGATATTCAGGGGACAGCCGGTTCACCCCTCCACTTT
13	NA	NA	TRBV19	TRBJ2-2	CASSLTGRGELFF	TGTGCCAGTAGCTTAACAGGGCGCGGGGAGCTGTTTTTT
16	NA	TRBD1	TRBV18	TRBJ2-7	CASSPGMDRAVHEQYF	TGTGCCAGCTCCCCAGGGATGGACAGGGCGGTCCACGAGCAGTACTTC
13	NA	NA	TRBV25-1	TRBJ1-3	CATKGGSGNTIYF	TGTGCCACCAAAGGGGGCTCTGGAAACACCATATATTTT
13	NA	TRBD1	TRBV10-1	TRBJ1-2	CASSRDSNYGYTF	TGCGCCAGCAGCCGGGACAGCAATTATGGCTACACCTTC
15	NA	NA	TRBV4-3	TRBJ1-2	CASSQGPGHNYGYTF	TGCGCCAGCAGCCAAGGCCCGGGACATAACTATGGCTACACCTTC
14	NA	TRBD2	TRBV9	TRBJ2-5	CASSPGSGGETQYF	TGTGCCAGCAGCCCGGGCTCCGGGGGGGAGACCCAGTACTTC
11	NA	NA	TRBV6-5	TRBJ1-1	CASSSLAEAFF	TGTGCCAGCAGTTCCCTAGCTGAAGCTTTCTTT